Listed here are 11 T cell receptor beta chains from one sample, sequenced in a study of T-cell reconstitution after alpha-beta-depleted transplantation in children. Unique molecular identifiers were incorporated when the TCRbeta library was constructed. MiXCR was run by TCRdb on the PCR reads, yielding one entry per CDR3 protein. This sample yields 200,000 to 250,000 distinct CDR3 sequences, of which under 30% are seen a single time; 4.5% to 5.5% belongs to the top ten. The source material was PBMCs, mostly from graft donor cells, sampled 360 days after TCRalphabeta/CD19-depleted stem cell transplant. Receptor source: a female patient aged 2-15 years who had a stem cell transplant for congenital amegakaryocytic thrombocytopenia, so the T cells may come from the graft donor.

At least ten counts were recorded for this clonotype. The chain combines TRBV12-3 or TRBV12-4 with TRBJ2-3, with D uncertain. The length of the CDR3 is 14 residues. Trimming removed 1 base from V and 2 bases from J, with 7 bases in between. CDR3 bases: TGTGCCAGCAGTTTAGTACAGATCACAGATACGCAGTATTTT. It specifies CASSLVQITDTQYF.

V usage is TRBV29-1 and J usage is TRBJ2-7; 7 bases agree with TRBD1. CDR3 length: 13 amino acids. CDR1 is SQVTM and CDR2 is ANQGSEA in the germline V gene. J was trimmed by 0 bases and V by 7 bases; bases with no gene match: 6. The CDR3 bases are TGCAGCGCCGTGGGGGACAGCTCCTACGAGCAGTACTTC. Translation gives CSAVGDSSYEQYF.

The rearrangement links TRBV24-1 to TRBJ2-2, with TRBD1 as a possible D gene (5 bases). V lost 3 bases, J lost 4 bases, and 11 bases lay in between. This CDR3 spans 15 amino acids. CDR1 is KGHDR and CDR2 is SFDVKD in the germline V gene. This CDR3 reads CATSDTRQSTGELFF. The CDR3 DNA is TGTGCCACCAGTGATACCAGACAGAGCACCGGGGAGCTGTTTTTT.

As concerns this clonotype: At one of its ends the junction is not consistent with the germline gene, which may arise from a read error. J is TRBJ2-6 and V is TRBV5-1, with 7 nucleotides matching TRBD1. CDR3 length: 19 residues. Germline V gene sequence: CDR1 SGHRS, CDR2 YFSETQ. CDR3 residues: CARSSWRQGESSGANVLTF. CDR3 bases: TGCGCCAGGAGCTCCTGGCGACAGGGTGAAAGCTCTGGGGCCAACGTCCTGACTTTC.

This clonotype was detected only a few times. The rearrangement uses TRBV4-1 and TRBJ1-4, with 9 bases matching TRBD1. Trimming removed 4 bases from V and 8 bases from J; junction bases left unmatched: 8. This CDR3 region has 15 residues. Germline lookup yields CDR1 MGHRA and CDR2 YSYEKL. The CDR3 sequence is CASSPSGTGLEKLFF. DNA of the CDR3: TGCGCCAGCAGCCCCTCCGGGACAGGGCTGGAAAAACTGTTTTTT.

This clonotype was seen only a few times. Written as DNA, the CDR3 is TGCGCCAGCAGCAAGGACACCGACACTGAAGCTTTCTTT. This encodes CASSKDTDTEAFF. The rearrangement joins TRBV5-1 to TRBJ1-1, with D possibly matching TRBD1 (5 bases). Trimming shortened V by 4 bases and J by 3 bases, and 10 bases separated the two germline ends. The CDR3 runs 13 residues. Germline assignment: CDR1 SGHRS and CDR2 YFSETQ.

The chain carries TRBV25-1 and TRBJ2-1; TRBD2 might be the D (6 bases). CDR1 and CDR2 from the germline V gene are MGHDK and SYGVNS. V lost 8 bases and J 4 bases, leaving 15 bases between the germline ends. This CDR3 region has 14 residues. As DNA, the CDR3 is TGTGCCAGCGGCCTCGGGACTCGTTACAATGAGCAGTTCTTC. Its protein product is CASGLGTRYNEQFF.

The chain couples TRBV5-1 to TRBJ1-4, with a tentative D call TRBD1 (5 bases). The ends were cut back, 2 bases at V and 5 bases at J, with 16 bases in the middle. CDR3 length: 16 residues. Per the germline V gene, CDR1 is SGHRS and CDR2 is YFSETQ. For the CDR3, the DNA is TGCGCCAGCAGCTTTACGGGGCGGTTCGGAAATGAAAAACTGTTTTTT. Amino acid sequence: CASSFTGRFGNEKLFF.

The chain is built from TRBV5-1 and TRBJ1-1; no clear D gene. The V end lost 1 base, the J end lost 6 bases, and 10 bases lay between the germline ends. This CDR3 is built from 13 residues. Germline CDR1 reads SGHRS; CDR2 reads YFSETQ. CDR3 in DNA: TGCGCCAGCAGCTTGAGAGGAAGGGCTGAAGCTTTCTTT. Translating it yields CASSLRGRAEAFF.

The chain is built from TRBV19 and TRBJ2-5; 9 nucleotides align to TRBD1. V dropped 6 bases and J dropped 2; count of bases not matched to a gene: 4. Per germline, CDR1 LNHDA and CDR2 SQIVND (reference sequence). This CDR3 contains 14 residues. The CDR3 sequence: CASRRTGVQETQYF. CDR3 nucleotide sequence: TGTGCCAGTAGAAGGACAGGGGTGCAAGAGACCCAGTACTTC.

This clonotype was counted a few times. This chain joins TRBV18 and TRBJ1-3; 7 nucleotides line up with TRBD1. The V and J ends lost 4 bases and 3 bases, in that order; junction bases with no gene match: 6. The CDR3 is 15 residues long. CDR1 and CDR2 (germline): KGHSH, LQKENI. The CDR3 nucleotides are TGTGCCAGCTCACGTGAGGGGGCTAATGGAAACACCATATATTTT. It yields the protein CASSREGANGNTIYF.